A selection of T cell receptor beta chains follows, all from one sample in a study of CD8+ T cells in alopecia areata. Here immunoSEQ multiplex PCR was the method, and the copy in TCRdb shows in-frame clones only, minus some. The sample yields 110,000 to 150,000 clones, around two thirds seen once. Sequencing input: CD8+ T cells sorted from blood. Every receptor here comes from a human donor in good health. The CDR3 runs from the conserved cysteine through the conserved F or W. The D gene is left open where the match is weak. Expanded clones get a size class; other rows say once, few or many, or leave the size out.

J gene,D gene,V gene,clone size,CDR3 protein,CDR3 DNA
TRBJ2-1,NA,TRBV29-1,NA,CSSSGVNYNEQFF,TGCAGCTCGTCCGGGGTCAACTACAATGAGCAGTTCTTC
TRBJ2-7,NA,TRBV27,NA,CASGETYEQYF,TGTGCCAGTGGGGAAACCTACGAGCAGTACTTC
TRBJ2-2,TRBD1,TRBV9,NA,CASSAPRTGVNTGELFF,TGTGCCAGCAGCGCGCCCCGGACAGGGGTTAACACCGGGGAGCTGTTTTTT
TRBJ1-3,NA,TRBV15,once,CATSTNRDTGNTIYF,TGTGCCACCAGCACAAACCGGGACACGGGAAACACCATATATTTT
TRBJ2-1,TRBD1,TRBV5-6,NA,CASSPLTRQGSGNEQFF,TGTGCCAGCAGCCCTCTTACGCGACAGGGGAGTGGCAATGAGCAGTTCTTC
TRBJ2-3,NA,TRBV5-6,NA,CASSFSTDTQYF,TGTGCCAGCAGCTTTAGCACAGATACGCAGTATTTT
TRBJ2-1,NA,TRBV25-1,NA,CASSEIPGEVPYNEQFF,TGTGCCAGCAGTGAAATCCCAGGGGAAGTCCCCTACAATGAGCAGTTCTTC
TRBJ2-2,NA,TRBV2,NA,CASSYSKNTGELFF,TGTGCCAGCAGTTATAGCAAGAACACCGGGGAGCTGTTTTTT
TRBJ2-5,NA,TRBV9,NA,CASPNGETQYF,TGTGCCAGCCCGAACGGAGAGACCCAGTACTTC
TRBJ2-1,NA,TRBV29-1,few,CSVEVTEGFWDNEQFF,TGCAGCGTTGAAGTGACGGAAGGTTTTTGGGACAATGAGCAGTTCTTC
TRBJ1-1,NA,TRBV6-6,NA,CASSYGTATEAFF,TGTGCCAGCAGTTACGGCACAGCCACTGAAGCTTTCTTT
TRBJ2-3,TRBD2,TRBV29-1,once,CSVEAPGGILSTDTQYF,TGCAGCGTTGAAGCCCCGGGGGGAATCCTCAGCACAGATACGCAGTATTTT
TRBJ2-6,NA,TRBV27,NA,CASSLFFSGANVLTF,TGTGCCAGCAGTTTATTCTTCTCTGGGGCCAACGTCCTGACTTTC
TRBJ2-4,NA,TRBV15,NA,CATSRDFNARDIQYF,TGTGCCACCAGCAGAGATTTCAACGCCCGGGACATTCAGTACTTC
TRBJ2-7,NA,TRBV29-1,NA,CSVDKGTGQAYEQYF,TGCAGCGTTGATAAGGGTACAGGTCAAGCCTACGAGCAGTACTTC
TRBJ1-1,NA,TRBV30,few,CAWIPPGVVNTEAFF,TGTGCCTGGATCCCACCGGGAGTCGTGAACACTGAAGCTTTCTTT
TRBJ1-1,NA,TRBV5-6,NA,CASSLGKTEAFF,TGTGCCAGCAGCTTAGGCAAGACTGAAGCTTTCTTT
TRBJ1-1,NA,TRBV27,NA,CASSPWDGSNTEAFF,TGTGCCAGCAGTCCGTGGGACGGATCGAACACTGAAGCTTTCTTT
TRBJ1-2,NA,TRBV13,NA,CASSPGRTDYGYTF,TGTGCCAGCAGCCCGGGTCGGACGGACTATGGCTACACCTTC
TRBJ1-1,NA,TRBV7-8,NA,CASSGGPGTEAFF,TGTGCCAGCAGCGGGGGGCCGGGCACTGAAGCTTTCTTT
TRBJ2-2,NA,TRBV9,few,CASSAGLETGELFF,TGTGCCAGCAGCGCGGGGCTAGAGACCGGGGAGCTGTTTTTT
TRBJ1-2,NA,TRBV27,once,CASSLSLTGVNYGYTF,TGTGCCAGCAGTTTATCCCTGACGGGCGTTAACTATGGCTACACCTTC
TRBJ1-1,NA,TRBV29-1,NA,CSVVSGGPEAFF,TGCAGCGTTGTCTCTGGGGGTCCTGAAGCTTTCTTT
TRBJ1-2,NA,TRBV14,NA,CASSHPGGGPAGYTF,TGTGCCAGCAGCCACCCCGGTGGGGGGCCCGCCGGCTACACCTTC
TRBJ1-2,TRBD1,TRBV11-2,NA,CASSLDRTGNGYTF,TGTGCCAGCAGCTTAGATCGGACAGGCAATGGCTACACCTTC
TRBJ2-1,NA,TRBV27,NA,CASSTTVNEQFF,TGTGCCAGCAGTACGACGGTAAATGAGCAGTTCTTC
TRBJ2-7,NA,TRBV9,NA,CASSVATTSYEQYF,TGTGCCAGCAGCGTAGCAACTACCTCCTACGAGCAGTACTTC
TRBJ2-7,TRBD2,TRBV2,NA,CASSDRGVEQYF,TGTGCCAGCAGTGACCGGGGGGTCGAGCAGTACTTC
TRBJ2-7,NA,TRBV6-5,once,CASSMDGPWDEQYF,TGTGCCAGCAGTATGGACGGGCCTTGGGACGAGCAGTACTTC
TRBJ1-5,NA,TRBV2,once,CASSDTVGTDQPQHF,TGTGCCAGCAGCGACACCGTTGGGACGGATCAGCCCCAGCATTTT
TRBJ1-1,NA,TRBV19,NA,CASSTVQGREAFF,TGTGCCAGTAGTACCGTCCAGGGAAGGGAAGCTTTCTTT
TRBJ2-6,NA,TRBV6-5,few,CASSFTASGANVLTF,TGTGCCAGCAGTTTTACGGCCTCTGGGGCCAACGTCCTGACTTTC
TRBJ1-1,NA,TRBV11-2,NA,CASSLGWQENTEAFF,TGTGCCAGCAGCTTAGGGTGGCAGGAAAACACTGAAGCTTTCTTT
TRBJ1-1,TRBD1,TRBV19,NA,CASSGDRGNTEAFF,TGTGCCAGTAGTGGGGACAGGGGGAACACTGAAGCTTTCTTT
TRBJ2-7,TRBD1,TRBV27,NA,CASSLPGTGDDEQYF,TGTGCCAGCAGTTTACCCGGGACAGGGGATGACGAGCAGTACTTC
TRBJ2-7,NA,TRBV30,NA,CAWSVAGEQNF,TGTGCCTGGAGTGTAGCAGGGGAGCAAAACTTC
TRBJ2-4,NA,TRBV7-7,NA,CASSLGKIPGRWSSIQYF,TGTGCCAGCAGCTTAGGAAAGATACCGGGACGGTGGTCAAGCATTCAGTACTTC
TRBJ2-4,NA,TRBV29-1,NA,CSVPLGDIQYF,TGCAGCGTTCCTCTAGGGGACATTCAGTACTTC
TRBJ2-4,TRBD1,TRBV5-1,NA,CASSRTGGFVDIQYF,TGCGCCAGCAGCCGGACAGGGGGGTTCGTGGACATTCAGTACTTC
TRBJ2-7,TRBD2,TRBV10-2,NA,CASSPTRREGLYEQYF,TGCGCCAGCAGTCCGACAAGGCGGGAGGGCCTGTACGAGCAGTACTTC
TRBJ2-1,TRBD2,TRBV28,NA,CASRHGLEDNEQFF,TGTGCCAGCAGACACGGACTAGAAGACAATGAGCAGTTCTTC
TRBJ1-5,NA,TRBV11-2,few,CASSLGADSQPQHF,TGTGCCAGCAGCTTGGGGGCTGACAGTCAGCCCCAGCATTTT
TRBJ2-2,TRBD1,TRBV29-1,NA,CSVGLRAGGQGGELFF,TGCAGCGTTGGCCTCCGGGCAGGGGGCCAGGGCGGGGAGCTGTTTTTT
TRBJ2-7,NA,TRBV29-1,few,CSVGPSRGSYEQYF,TGCAGCGTTGGGCCCAGCCGAGGCTCCTACGAGCAGTACTTC
TRBJ1-2,NA,TRBV29-1,NA,CSVAEDLNYGYTF,TGCAGCGTTGCCGAGGACCTCAACTATGGCTACACCTTC
TRBJ2-7,NA,TRBV28,NA,CASSSGPLEQYF,TGTGCCAGCAGTTCGGGTCCACTCGAGCAGTACTTC
TRBJ2-3,TRBD2,TRBV2,NA,CASSGQRETDTQYF,TGTGCCAGCAGTGGTCAGCGGGAGACAGATACGCAGTATTTT
TRBJ2-1,TRBD2,TRBV15,NA,CATSPLAGSLYNEQFF,TGTGCCACCAGCCCACTAGCGGGATCCCTCTACAATGAGCAGTTCTTC
TRBJ2-2,TRBD2,TRBV29-1,NA,CSVGAGGNTGELFF,TGCAGCGTGGGAGCGGGGGGAAACACCGGGGAGCTGTTTTTT
TRBJ1-2,NA,TRBV9,NA,CATLGVYGYTF,TGTGCCACCCTGGGGGTCTATGGCTACACCTTC
TRBJ2-7,NA,TRBV9,NA,CASSGSAGDYEQYF,TGTGCCAGCAGTGGGTCGGCAGGTGACTACGAGCAGTACTTC
TRBJ2-1,TRBD2,TRBV6-6,NA,CASSAGTSGSNEQFF,TGTGCCAGCAGTGCCGGGACTAGCGGGAGCAATGAGCAGTTCTTC
TRBJ2-5,NA,TRBV7-9,NA,CASPTGGVQETQYF,TGTGCCAGCCCTACAGGGGGGGTTCAAGAGACCCAGTACTTC